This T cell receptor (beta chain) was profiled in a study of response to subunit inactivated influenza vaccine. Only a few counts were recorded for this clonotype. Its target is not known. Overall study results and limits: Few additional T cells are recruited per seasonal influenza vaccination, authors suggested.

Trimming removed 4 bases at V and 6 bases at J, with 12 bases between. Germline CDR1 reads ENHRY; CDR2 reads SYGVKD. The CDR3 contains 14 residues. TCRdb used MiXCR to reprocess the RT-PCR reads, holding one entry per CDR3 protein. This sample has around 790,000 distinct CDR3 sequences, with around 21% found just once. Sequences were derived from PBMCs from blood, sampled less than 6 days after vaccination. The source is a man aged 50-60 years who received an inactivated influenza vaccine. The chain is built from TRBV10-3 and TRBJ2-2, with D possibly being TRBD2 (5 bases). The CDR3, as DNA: TGTGCCATCAGTGGTCAACTAGGACCCGGGGAGCTGTTTTTT. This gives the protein CAISGQLGPGELFF.